A selection of T cell receptor beta chains follows, all from one sample in a study of cytomegalovirus exposure and HLA in healthy donors. The repertoire was sequenced with immunoSEQ multiplex PCR; TCRdb's copy has only in-frame clones and lacks some. The sample includes 130,000 to 150,000 clones, more than 80% seen only once; the top ten take 6.2%. Sequencing was done on a sample of PBMCs. All receptors come from a woman aged 25 to 45 in good health and CMV-seropositive. Both conserved end residues are part of each CDR3. D genes are given only for firm matches. Only some rows state a clone size, as once, few, many or a class for expanded clones.

V	size	J	D	CDR3	DNA
TRBV6-6	NA	TRBJ2-3	TRBD1	CAVRGGGTDTQYF	TGTGCCGTGCGAGGGGGCGGAACAGATACGCAGTATTTT
TRBV7-2	NA	TRBJ2-7	TRBD2	CASSPVAGVLGEQYF	TGTGCCAGCAGCCCGGTAGCGGGAGTGTTGGGGGAGCAGTACTTC
TRBV28	NA	TRBJ1-5	TRBD1	CARRQGNQPQHF	TGTGCCAGAAGACAGGGGAATCAGCCCCAGCATTTT
TRBV6-1	NA	TRBJ1-2	NA	CASSDGLGGYGYTF	TGTGCCAGCAGTGATGGTCTGGGGGGCTATGGCTACACCTTC
TRBV6-6	NA	TRBJ2-7	TRBD1	CASSARLQGDEQYF	TGTGCCAGCAGTGCACGGTTACAGGGGGACGAGCAGTACTTC
TRBV6-5	few	TRBJ1-6	NA	CASSFSQGSNSPLHF	TGTGCCAGCAGTTTCTCGCAGGGTTCTAATTCACCCCTCCACTTT
TRBV6-5	NA	TRBJ2-2	NA	CASSFGTNTGELFF	TGTGCCAGCAGTTTCGGTACGAACACCGGGGAGCTGTTTTTT
TRBV6-1	NA	TRBJ1-2	TRBD1	CASSDIPGTGGIGYTF	TGTGCCAGCAGTGATATACCCGGGACAGGGGGCATTGGCTACACCTTC
TRBV16	NA	TRBJ1-1	NA	CASSGGRMNTEAFF	TGTGCCAGCAGCGGGGGCCGTATGAACACTGAAGCTTTCTTT
TRBV28	NA	TRBJ2-7	TRBD2	CASSLLAGGKYEQYF	TGTGCCAGCAGCCTACTAGCGGGAGGTAAATACGAGCAGTACTTC
TRBV18	NA	TRBJ2-5	TRBD1	CASSPRQGQETQYF	TGTGCCAGCTCACCACGACAGGGCCAAGAGACCCAGTACTTC
TRBV10-1	few	TRBJ1-1	NA	CASSRGTEAFF	TGCGCCAGCTCCCGGGGGACTGAAGCTTTCTTT
TRBV10-2	NA	TRBJ1-2	NA	CASSPAGQYGYTF	TGCGCCAGCAGTCCCGCAGGGCAGTATGGCTACACCTTC
TRBV4-1	NA	TRBJ1-6	TRBD1	CASSRTGDSPLHF	TGCGCCAGCAGCCGGACAGGGGATTCACCCCTCCACTTT
TRBV5-8	NA	TRBJ1-5	NA	CASSLAGGSAPFLAQHF	TGTGCCAGCAGCTTGGCTGGGGGCAGCGCACCCTTTTTGGCCCAGCATTTT
TRBV2	NA	TRBJ2-1	NA	CASRDSLYNEQFF	TGTGCCAGCAGGGACAGCCTCTACAATGAGCAGTTCTTC
TRBV6-6	NA	TRBJ1-5	NA	CASSYEGVAQHF	TGTGCCAGCAGTTACGAGGGGGTCGCCCAGCATTTT
TRBV6-6	NA	TRBJ2-6	TRBD1	CASIDSGQEWANVLTF	TGTGCCAGCATCGACTCGGGACAGGAATGGGCCAACGTCCTGACTTTC
TRBV5-1	NA	TRBJ1-4	NA	CASSTGGAIGEKLFF	TGCGCCAGCAGCACGGGGGGAGCGATAGGTGAAAAACTGTTTTTT
TRBV11-2	NA	TRBJ2-1	TRBD2	CASSLVPSGSAYNEQFF	TGTGCCAGCAGCTTAGTCCCTAGCGGGAGTGCCTACAATGAGCAGTTCTTC
TRBV5-1	NA	TRBJ2-7	TRBD1	CASSFVTGDVGEQYF	TGCGCCAGCAGCTTCGTTACAGGGGATGTTGGCGAGCAGTACTTC
TRBV10-1	NA	TRBJ1-5	NA	CASKVSEDSLNQPQHF	TGCGCCAGCAAGGTCTCTGAGGACAGTCTCAATCAGCCCCAGCATTTT
TRBV10-3	NA	TRBJ2-5	NA	CATTVIQETQYF	TGTGCCACGACAGTGATCCAAGAGACCCAGTACTTC
TRBV5-4	NA	TRBJ1-4	NA	CASSLAGYGEKLFF	TGTGCCAGCAGCTTGGCGGGTTACGGTGAAAAACTGTTTTTT
TRBV5-6	NA	TRBJ2-1	NA	CASSLRGGAYNEQFF	TGTGCCAGCAGCTTGCGAGGGGGGGCCTACAATGAGCAGTTCTTC
TRBV5-1	NA	TRBJ2-3	NA	CASATWIDELADRNTQYF	TGCGCCAGCGCTACTTGGATCGACGAGTTAGCGGACCGAAATACGCAGTATTTT
TRBV5-8	NA	TRBJ1-4	TRBD1	CASSAGQGISTNEKLFF	TGTGCCAGCAGCGCCGGACAGGGGATTTCAACTAATGAAAAACTGTTTTTT
TRBV5-1	NA	TRBJ2-3	TRBD2	CASSLVNSASGGSTDTQYF	TGCGCCAGCAGCTTGGTTAATTCGGCTAGCGGTGGGAGCACAGATACGCAGTATTTT
TRBV7-9	NA	TRBJ1-1	NA	CASSQLEDTEAFF	TGTGCCAGCAGCCAATTGGAGGACACTGAAGCTTTCTTT
TRBV2	NA	TRBJ2-3	TRBD1	CASVRDRGTDTQYF	TGTGCCAGCGTACGGGACAGGGGGACAGATACGCAGTATTTT
TRBV6-5	few	TRBJ2-3	NA	CASSSSRSTATQYF	NA